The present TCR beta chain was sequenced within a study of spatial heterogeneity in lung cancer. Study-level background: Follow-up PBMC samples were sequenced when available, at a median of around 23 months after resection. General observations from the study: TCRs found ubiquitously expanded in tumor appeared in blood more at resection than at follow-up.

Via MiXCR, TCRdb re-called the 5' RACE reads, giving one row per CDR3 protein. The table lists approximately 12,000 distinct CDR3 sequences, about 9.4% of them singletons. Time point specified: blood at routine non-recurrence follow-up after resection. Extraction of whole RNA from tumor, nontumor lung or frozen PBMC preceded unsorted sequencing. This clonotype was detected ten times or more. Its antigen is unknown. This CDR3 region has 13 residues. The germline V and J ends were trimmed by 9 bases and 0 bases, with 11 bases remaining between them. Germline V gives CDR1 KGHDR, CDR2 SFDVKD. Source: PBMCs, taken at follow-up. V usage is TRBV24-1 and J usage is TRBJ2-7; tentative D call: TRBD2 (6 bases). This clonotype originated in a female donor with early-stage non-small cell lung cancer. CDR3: CATSRTNSYEQYF. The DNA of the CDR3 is TGTGCCACCTCGAGGACTAACTCCTACGAGCAGTACTTC.